These T cell receptor beta chains were read from a single sample in a study of T cells in Graves' hyperthyroidism and ophthalmopathy. TCRdb ran MiXCR on the multiplex PCR reads and lists one entry per CDR3 protein. The data show more than 550,000 distinct CDR3 sequences, 17% seen once. The sequenced sample consisted of blood. The receptors were gathered from a man aged 45-60 years with Graves' hyperthyroidism. The CDR3 runs from the conserved cysteine through the conserved F or W. Each record gives: D gene, J gene, clone size, V gene, CDR3 protein, CDR3 DNA. D genes are given only for firm matches. Where a row states a size, it is once, few, many or the class of an expanded clone; other rows omit it.

>-|TRBJ1-2|few|TRBV6-1
CASSGGVQGTNYGYTF
TGTGCCAGCAGTGGCGGCGTGCAGGGAACTAACTATGGCTACACCTTC
>-|TRBJ1-2|few|TRBV29-1
CSVVSQTGSYGYTF
TGCAGCGTTGTTTCTCAGACAGGCTCCTATGGCTACACCTTC
>-|TRBJ1-1|-|TRBV6-1
CASSGRGDTEAFF
TGTGCCAGCAGTGGCCGGGGTGACACTGAAGCTTTCTTT
>-|TRBJ2-1|-|TRBV14
CASSDRILGEQFF
TGTGCCAGCAGCGACAGGATCTTGGGTGAGCAGTTCTTC
>-|TRBJ1-2|-|TRBV6-2/TRBV6-3
CASSYDGDRGYTF
TGTGCCAGCAGTTACGACGGAGATAGGGGCTACACCTTC
>-|TRBJ2-1|many|TRBV28
CASRGNGGEQFF
TGTGCCAGCAGGGGAAATGGGGGTGAGCAGTTCTTC
>-|TRBJ2-1|-|TRBV7-9
CASSTLLEQFF
TGTGCCAGCAGCACATTACTTGAGCAGTTCTTC
>-|TRBJ1-1|-|TRBV10-2
CASSDGVFTEAFF
TGCGCCAGCAGTGATGGGGTTTTCACTGAAGCTTTCTTT
>-|TRBJ1-1|-|TRBV29-1
CSVVPSANTEAFF
TGCAGCGTTGTGCCCTCAGCGAACACTGAAGCTTTCTTT
>-|TRBJ1-1|many|TRBV7-8
CASSLAAGNTEAFF
TGTGCCAGCAGCTTAGCTGCCGGGAACACTGAAGCTTTCTTT
>TRBD2|TRBJ2-1|few|TRBV10-3
CAISSSGRGNEQFF
TGTGCCATCAGTTCTAGCGGGAGGGGGAATGAGCAGTTCTTC
>-|TRBJ2-7|many|TRBV12-3/TRBV12-4
CASSLRGEAYEQYF
TGTGCCAGCAGTTTAAGGGGGGAAGCCTACGAGCAGTACTTC
>TRBD1|TRBJ2-5|few|TRBV6-1
CASRTGVQETQYF
TGTGCCAGCAGGACAGGGGTCCAAGAGACCCAGTACTTC
>TRBD1|TRBJ2-7|-|TRBV28
CASRRTGNRAYEQYF
TGTGCCAGCAGGCGGACAGGGAATCGGGCCTACGAGCAGTACTTC
>-|TRBJ2-2|few|TRBV29-1
CSVYWGQNTGELFF
TGCAGCGTTTATTGGGGGCAGAACACCGGGGAGCTGTTTTTT
>TRBD1|TRBJ2-5|-|TRBV5-6
CASSLDQGAYQETQYF
TGTGCCAGCAGCTTGGATCAGGGGGCTTATCAAGAGACCCAGTACTTC
>TRBD1|TRBJ1-5|-|TRBV28
CASSSKTGGAVNQPQHF
TGTGCCAGCAGTTCTAAGACAGGGGGCGCGGTCAATCAGCCCCAGCATTTT
>TRBD2|TRBJ2-3|many|TRBV28
CASSPLLAGVGNTQYF
TGTGCCAGCAGTCCCCTACTAGCGGGAGTGGGAAATACGCAGTATTTT
>TRBD1|TRBJ2-7|many|TRBV5-1
CASSPTGQGAANEQYF
TGCGCCAGCAGCCCGACGGGACAGGGGGCTGCCAACGAGCAGTACTTC
>-|TRBJ1-5|-|TRBV4-1
CASSQAGALSNQPQHF
TGCGCCAGCAGCCAAGCAGGGGCGCTTAGCAATCAGCCCCAGCATTTT
>-|TRBJ2-2|many|TRBV12-3/TRBV12-4
CASSFIAGTGELFF
TGTGCCAGCAGTTTCATCGCGGGCACCGGGGAGCTGTTTTTT
>-|TRBJ2-2|-|TRBV6-1
CASSAGPGPAWELFF
TGTGCCAGCAGTGCCGGGCCTGGCCCCGCCTGGGAGCTGTTTTTT
>TRBD2|TRBJ2-7|-|TRBV6-2/TRBV6-3
CASSISGLAGDGQYF
TGTGCCAGCAGTATATCGGGACTAGCGGGAGACGGGCAGTACTTC
>TRBD2|TRBJ2-3|few|TRBV3-1
CASAKLATDTQYF
TGTGCCAGCGCAAAACTAGCGACAGATACGCAGTATTTT
>-|TRBJ2-7|many|TRBV24-1
CATSDPGHPYEQYF
TGTGCCACCAGTGACCCGGGACACCCCTACGAGCAGTACTTC
>-|TRBJ2-3|many|TRBV20-1
CSASSGSWSTGSPDTQYF
TGCAGTGCTAGTAGTGGATCCTGGTCCACCGGGTCCCCAGATACGCAGTATTTT
>-|TRBJ1-2|few|TRBV27
CASSLRGPWGGYTF
TGTGCCAGCAGTTTACGGGGACCGTGGGGTGGCTACACCTTC
>-|TRBJ2-1|many|TRBV9
CASSVAGAPYNEQFF
TGTGCCAGCAGCGTAGCGGGAGCACCCTACAATGAGCAGTTCTTC
>-|TRBJ2-4|-|TRBV12-5
CASGLVRLIAKNIQYF
TGTGCTAGTGGTTTGGTAAGGCTAATAGCCAAAAACATTCAGTACTTC
>-|TRBJ2-2|-|TRBV7-3
CASSWMGNTGELFF
TGTGCCAGCAGCTGGATGGGGAACACCGGGGAGCTGTTTTTT
>-|TRBJ2-1|many|TRBV28
CASSLVGLEYNEQFF
TGTGCCAGCAGTTTGGTCGGCCTAGAGTACAATGAGCAGTTCTTC
>-|TRBJ1-4|many|TRBV28
CASSLKGRYEKLFF
TGTGCCAGCAGTTTAAAGGGGAGATATGAAAAACTGTTTTTT